Following are 29 T cell receptor beta chains from one sample sequenced in a study of beta chain features in type 1 diabetes. The authors reverse transcribed all of the isolated RNA, so sequencing captured expressed TCRB transcripts. Sequencing used immunoSEQ multiplex PCR; TCRdb keeps in-frame clones, though not all of them. In the table there are some 280,000 clones, roughly an eighth of which are singletons. Study findings and constraints: Significant though moderate, a shortening of TCRB CDR3s appeared in all four CD4+ subsets of Type 1 diabetes patients.

Their cognate antigens are unknown. The source material was naive CD4+ T cells from blood. The receptors originated from a man aged 25-45 years with type 1 diabetes.

This clone has more than one count but fewer than ten. This sequence joins TRBV6-5 and TRBJ1-2, with D uncertain. The germline gives CDR1 MNHEY, CDR2 SVGAGI. V lost 7 bases, J lost 5 bases, and 17 bases lay in between. The CDR3 extends over 14 amino acids. The CDR3 spells CASNPFFGGYGYTF. The DNA for the CDR3 is TGTGCCAGCAACCCCTTCTTTGGAGGGTATGGCTACACCTTC.

The rearrangement joins TRBV27 to TRBJ1-1; 10 nucleotides match TRBD1. The germline V gene has CDR1 MNHEY and CDR2 SMNVEV (reference sequence). Trimming at V came to 10 bases and at J to 11 bases, leaving 19 bases not matched to a gene. The CDR3 length is 15 residues. The CDR3 DNA follows: TGTGCCAACCTCTCCATGGGACAGGGGCTGCTAGGTGCTTTCTTT. As protein: CANLSMGQGLLGAFF.

This clone has a count of ten or more. V and J are TRBV29-1 and TRBJ2-1; 9 bases line up with TRBD2. The CDR3 has 15 amino acids. Germline CDR1 and CDR2: SQVTM and ANQGSEA. After removal of 1 base from V and 0 bases from J, the junction contained 1 base not matched to a gene. The CDR3 DNA reads as TGCAGCGTTGAAGGTAGCGGGAGCTCCTACAATGAGCAGTTCTTC. Translating gives CSVEGSGSSYNEQFF.

This clone was picked up a small number of times. The chain employs TRBV7-2 and TRBJ2-6, with D possibly being TRBD2 (6 bases). Per the germline V gene, CDR1 is SGHTA and CDR2 is FQGNSA. Trimming stripped 2 bases from V and 2 bases from J, with 7 bases between. The CDR3 extends over 15 amino acids. The CDR3 DNA follows: TGTGCCAGCAGCTTAACGGGGGCTGGGGCCAACGTCCTGACTTTC. Translation gives CASSLTGAGANVLTF.

V gene TRBV5-1 combines with J gene TRBJ2-7; TRBD1 matches at 8 bases. The CDR3 sequence is 12 residues long. The germline gives CDR1 SGHRS, CDR2 YFSETQ. V was clipped by 0 bases and J by 7 bases; unmatched bases: 0. CDR3 residues: CASSLDRGEQYF. The CDR3 DNA is TGCGCCAGCAGCTTGGACAGGGGGGAGCAGTACTTC.

This clone showed up just a few times. The chain couples TRBV30 to TRBJ2-7, with D possibly TRBD2 on 5 matching bases. Germline loops: CDR1 GTSNPN, CDR2 SVGIG (reference sequence). This CDR3 contains 13 residues. Trimming removed 2 bases at V and 3 bases at J, with 11 bases between. CDR3 region: CAWSFEGYYEQYF. The CDR3, as DNA: TGTGCCTGGAGTTTCGAGGGATACTACGAGCAGTACTTC.

The rearrangement joins TRBV28 to TRBJ2-6, with a tentative D call TRBD1 (5 bases). Germline loops: CDR1 MDHEN, CDR2 SYDVKM. Trimming cost V 3 bases and J 3 bases, with 9 bases left between them. This CDR3 region has 15 residues. The CDR3 bases are TGTGCCAGCAGTTTTTCAGGGTATGGGGCCAACGTCCTGACTTTC. It yields the protein CASSFSGYGANVLTF.

Only a few counts were recorded for this clone. In nucleotides, the CDR3 is TGTGCCAGTAGTATAAGGACTCACAACACCGGGGAGCTGTTTTTT. It translates to CASSIRTHNTGELFF. The J gene is TRBJ2-2, the V gene TRBV19; D is perhaps TRBD2 (5 bases). Germline CDR1 reads LNHDA; CDR2 reads SQIVND (reference sequence). The length of the CDR3 is 15 residues. Trimming took off 2 bases at V and 2 bases at J, with 9 bases between the two ends.

The chain recombines TRBV25-1 with TRBJ2-1, with D possibly TRBD2 on 7 matching bases. Trimming removed 5 bases at V and 4 bases at J, with 18 bases between. From germline, CDR1 is MGHDK and CDR2 SYGVNS. The CDR3 has 16 residues. CDR3 nucleotide sequence: TGTGCCAGCAGTCCGGGGGCGGGGGTCACTTACAATGAGCAGTTCTTC. Amino acid sequence: CASSPGAGVTYNEQFF. Complete variable domain (other parts from reference TRBV25-1 and TRBJ2-1): EADIYQTPRYLVIGTGKKITLECSQTMGHDKMYWYQQDPGMELHLIHYSYGVNSTEKGDLSSESTVSRIRTEHFPLTLESARPSHTSQYLCASSPGAGVTYNEQFFGPGTRLTVL.

This clone appeared a few times. The chain joins TRBV30 to TRBJ1-5, with TRBD1 matching over 11 bases. The CDR3 sequence is 18 residues long. CDR1 GTSNPN and CDR2 SVGIG come from the germline V gene (reference sequence). With V trimmed by 8 bases and J by 0 bases, 15 bases remained unmatched. CDR3 sequence (DNA): TGTGCCCCTTATCCCGGACAGGGGGCGAATTATAGCAATCAGCCCCAGCATTTT. It specifies CAPYPGQGANYSNQPQHF.

J is TRBJ2-1 and V is TRBV5-5, with D possibly matching TRBD2 (6 bases). CDR1 and CDR2 (germline): SGHKS, YYEKEE (reference sequence). V lost 6 bases to trimming and J lost 15 bases, with 19 bases between them. There are 12 residues in the CDR3. The CDR3 DNA reads TGTGCCAGCATTCTCCCGGGACTGGGTCCGTTCTTC. Residues: CASILPGLGPFF.

This clone was seen only a few times. The V call is TRBV18, the J call TRBJ1-4; D ambiguous. Germline V lookup: CDR1 KGHSH, CDR2 LQKENI. This CDR3 has 13 residues. V was pared by 5 bases and J by 6 bases, with 10 bases between. The CDR3 protein is CASSSGTDEKLFF. The CDR3 DNA reads as TGTGCCAGCTCATCCGGTACCGATGAAAAACTGTTTTTT.

V usage is TRBV5-4 and J usage is TRBJ1-1; 9 bases are a match to TRBD1. The CDR3 is made up of 15 amino acids. In germline, CDR1 is SGHNT, CDR2 YYREEE (reference sequence). Trimming cost V 3 bases and J 3 bases; bases outside gene matches: 6. The CDR3 bases are TGTGCCAGCAGCTGGGGGACAGGGCGGGACACTGAAGCTTTCTTT. It codes for CASSWGTGRDTEAFF. The full variable domain, rest sourced from reference TRBV5-4 and TRBJ1-1, is ETGVTQSPTHLIKTRGQQVTLRCSSQSGHNTVSWYQQALGQGPQFIFQYYREEENGRGNFPPRFSGLQFPNYSSELNVNALELDDSALYLCASSWGTGRDTEAFFGQGTRLTVV.

This sequence joins TRBV5-1 and TRBJ2-5; D may be TRBD2 (6 bases). Looked up from germline, CDR1 is SGHRS and CDR2 is YFSETQ. V dropped 0 bases and J dropped 2 bases, with 11 bases sitting between them. The CDR3 has 15 amino acids. The CDR3 nucleotides are TGCGCCAGCAGCTTGGCTGTAGCGGAGCAAGAGACCCAGTACTTC. This sequence encodes CASSLAVAEQETQYF. Full variable domain (remainder filled in from reference TRBV5-1 and TRBJ2-5): KAGVTQTPRYLIKTRGQQVTLSCSPISGHRSVSWYQQTPGQGLQFLFEYFSETQRNKGNFPGRFSGRQFSNSRSEMNVSTLELGDSALYLCASSLAVAEQETQYFGPGTRLLVL.

This clone was counted a few times. This rearrangement joins TRBV7-3 to TRBJ2-1, with 10 bases fitting TRBD1. With 2 bases clipped from V and 8 bases from J, the junction kept 3 bases outside the gene matches. The CDR3 is 14 amino acids. Germline V gene lookup returns CDR1 SGHTA and CDR2 FQGTGA. CDR3 protein: CASSLRQGADEQFF. CDR3 DNA sequence: TGTGCCAGCAGCTTACGACAGGGGGCAGATGAGCAGTTCTTC.

This sequence joins TRBV5-6 and TRBJ1-5, with D unresolved. Between the trimmed V and J ends, which lost 2 bases and 3 bases, there was a span of 9 bases. Germline CDR1 and CDR2: SGHDT and YYEEEE. This CDR3 region has 14 residues. The CDR3 DNA sequence: TGTGCCAGCAGCTTCCCCGAGGTCAATCAGCCCCAGCATTTT. Protein: CASSFPEVNQPQHF.

The CDR3, as DNA: TGCAGCGTTGCACAGGCTCACGCAAACACTGAAGCTTTCTTT. It encodes CSVAQAHANTEAFF. The gene calls are TRBV29-1 and TRBJ1-1, with D tentatively TRBD1 (5 bases). V lost 4 bases and J 2 bases, leaving 14 bases between the germline ends. Per the germline V gene, CDR1 is SQVTM and CDR2 is ANQGSEA. This CDR3 is 14 amino acids long.

This clone was detected only a few times. This chain joins TRBV27 and TRBJ2-1; D possibly corresponds to TRBD2 (6 bases). CDR3 length equals 14 residues. Germline V gene data show CDR1 as MNHEY and CDR2 as SMNVEV (reference sequence). Deletions cut 3 bases from V and 10 bases from J, with 16 bases between. The CDR3 spells CASSFLRAGFEQFF. CDR3 coding DNA: TGTGCCAGCAGTTTTCTGCGGGCGGGATTCGAGCAGTTCTTC.

The J gene is TRBJ2-2, the V gene TRBV28; 12 bases align to TRBD2. Trimming removed 5 bases from V and 5 bases from J; junction bases left unmatched: 6. The V gene's germline CDR1 is MDHEN and CDR2 SYDVKM. The CDR3 is 16 amino acids. CDR3 nucleotide sequence: TGTGCCAGCAGTGACACTAGCGGGAGGAGTACCGGGGAGCTGTTTTTT. This sequence encodes CASSDTSGRSTGELFF.

This clone showed up just a few times. The genes are TRBV7-9 and TRBJ2-5; 8 positions match TRBD1. Germline values: CDR1 SEHNR, CDR2 FQNEAQ (reference sequence). The CDR3 has 13 residues. V was pared by 5 bases and J by 5 bases, with 4 bases of the junction left unmatched. The DNA for the CDR3 is TGTGCCAGCAGCCGGACAGGGAGTGAGACCCAGTACTTC. Translating it yields CASSRTGSETQYF.

This chain links TRBV2 with TRBJ2-2, with D maybe TRBD2 (6 bases). The CDR3 spans 15 residues. CDR1 is SNHLY, CDR2 FYNNEI, per germline. V was trimmed by 5 bases and J by 5 bases, leaving 15 bases between them. Here the CDR3 DNA reads TGTGCCAGCAGTCAAACATCGGGGGTTACCGGGGAGCTGTTTTTT. This gives the protein CASSQTSGVTGELFF.

This clone has more than one count but fewer than ten. The chain couples TRBV5-1 to TRBJ2-1; 8 positions match TRBD1. With 0 bases clipped from V and 5 bases from J, the junction kept 4 bases outside the gene matches. The germline V gene encodes CDR1 SGHRS and CDR2 YFSETQ. This CDR3 is built from 15 residues. In DNA, the CDR3 is TGCGCCAGCAGCTTGGGACAGGGGTATAACAATGAGCAGTTCTTC. Amino acids: CASSLGQGYNNEQFF.

The V and J genes are TRBV28 and TRBJ1-1; D call uncertain. This CDR3 comprises 11 residues. V dropped 10 bases and J dropped 4 bases, with 10 bases sitting between them. The germline V gene has CDR1 MDHEN and CDR2 SYDVKM. Here the CDR3 reads CATRIATEAFF. The CDR3 coding sequence is TGTGCCACCCGAATAGCCACTGAAGCTTTCTTT.

The chain is built from TRBV7-3 and TRBJ2-6; no clear D. CDR3 size: 17 residues. CDR1 and CDR2 from the germline V gene are SGHTA and FQGTGA. With 1 base removed from V and 2 bases from J, the gap between germline ends came to 12 bases. The CDR3 DNA sequence: TGTGCCAGCAGCTTAATCGGTCGAGGCGCTGGGGCCAACGTCCTGACTTTC. It translates to CASSLIGRGAGANVLTF.

This clone was counted between two and nine times. The rearrangement joins TRBV7-2 to TRBJ2-5, with a possible D match to TRBD2 (5 bases). CDR1 and CDR2 (germline): SGHTA, FQGNSA. CDR3 length: 13 residues. Trimming left V 1 base short and J 5 bases short, with 8 bases between. The CDR3 loop is CASSLGLIETQYF. The CDR3 DNA reads TGTGCCAGCAGCTTAGGACTAATCGAGACCCAGTACTTC.

The chain combines TRBV28 with TRBJ1-5, with D possibly matching TRBD1 (6 bases). The germline V gene encodes CDR1 MDHEN and CDR2 SYDVKM. Trimming removed 3 bases from V and 5 bases from J, with 17 bases in between. This CDR3 is built from 16 residues. CDR3 DNA: TGTGCCAGCAGTTTTCCTTCGCCAGGGGTTTATCAGCCCCAGCATTTT. Its translation: CASSFPSPGVYQPQHF.

The chain recombines TRBV28 with TRBJ1-5, with 7 bases identical to TRBD1. CDR3 size: 15 residues. Trimming at V came to 1 base and at J to 4 bases, leaving 4 bases not matched to a gene. Germline V gene lookup returns CDR1 MDHEN and CDR2 SYDVKM. CDR3 sequence reads: CASSLSGTANQPQHF. DNA for the CDR3: TGTGCCAGCAGTTTATCGGGGACAGCTAATCAGCCCCAGCATTTT.

CDR3 nucleotides: TGTGCCAGCAGTTATTCGTGGGGACAGCTGAACACTGAAGCTTTCTTT. It encodes CASSYSWGQLNTEAFF. The rearrangement links TRBV6-5 to TRBJ1-1; TRBD1 matches at 7 bases. V was clipped by 3 bases and J by 0 bases; unmatched bases: 7. The CDR3 contains 16 residues. Per the germline V gene, CDR1 is MNHEY and CDR2 is SVGAGI.

Ten or more counts support this clone. The chain combines TRBV4-3 with TRBJ2-5, with no clear D. The V and J ends lost 1 base and 5 bases respectively, with 8 bases between them. The CDR3 has 13 amino acids. CDR1 is LGHNA, CDR2 YSLEER, per germline. CDR3 residues: CASSQAPGETQYF. The CDR3 nucleotides read TGCGCCAGCAGCCAAGCACCCGGGGAGACCCAGTACTTC.